Each of the 30 T cell receptor beta chains below was sequenced from the same sample in a study of shared clonotypes between healthy human individuals. This table comes from immunoSEQ multiplex PCR, and its TCRdb copy is limited to in-frame clones, with some not included. The sample carries about 2.3 million clones, about 90% recorded once. The sample consisted of naive CD4+ T cells from PBMCs. The subset: CD45RA+ positively selected. These receptor sequences come from a man between 18 and 29 years old in good health. Some clones in this sample may be carry-over from other donors' samples.

The chain employs TRBV7-7 and TRBJ2-5; D not resolved. This CDR3 comprises 14 residues. Trimming stripped 0 bases from V and 5 bases from J, with 10 bases between. Germline V gives CDR1 SSHAT, CDR2 FNYEAQ (reference sequence). CDR3 nucleotide sequence: TGTGCCAGCAGCTTAGCGGGAACCGGGGAGACCCAGTACTTC. This codes for CASSLAGTGETQYF.

The chain links TRBV4-3 to TRBJ1-2, with D perhaps TRBD1 (6 bases). Trimming removed 0 bases from V and 4 bases from J, with 15 bases in between. CDR1 is LGHNA and CDR2 is YSLEER in the germline V gene. This CDR3 has 16 residues. The CDR3 DNA reads TGCGCCAGCAGCCAAGATCCGTACGGACAGCTCTATGGCTACACCTTC. Translated: CASSQDPYGQLYGYTF.

This sequence joins TRBV18 and TRBJ1-4, with 9 bases fitting TRBD1. The V gene end was trimmed by 3 bases and the J gene end by 7 bases; junction bases not matched to a gene: 9. CDR1 and CDR2 (germline): KGHSH, LQKENI. CDR3 length equals 16 residues. The CDR3 DNA reads TGTGCCAGCTCACCCCGTCAACAGGGGGCCGGTGAAAAACTGTTTTTT. It specifies CASSPRQQGAGEKLFF.

This chain links TRBV9 with TRBJ2-2; D is unclear. CDR3 size: 17 residues. The germline gives CDR1 SGDLS, CDR2 YYNGEE. Trimming cost V 0 bases and J 2 bases, with 14 bases left between them. CDR3 sequence: CASSVVVAIGNTGELFF. CDR3 DNA: TGTGCCAGCAGCGTAGTAGTCGCGATCGGCAACACCGGGGAGCTGTTTTTT.

The rearrangement joins TRBV11-2 to TRBJ2-1; D unresolved. The CDR3 runs 15 residues. Trimming took off 5 bases at V and 4 bases at J, with 15 bases between the two ends. Germline V CDR1 and CDR2: SGHAT, FQNNGV. CDR3 sequence (DNA): TGTGCCAGCAGCCGATCGCCATTTTCATACAATGAGCAGTTCTTC. It is translated as CASSRSPFSYNEQFF.

J is TRBJ1-2 and V is TRBV6-1; weak D call: TRBD1 (6 bases). Germline V gives CDR1 MNHNS, CDR2 SASEGT. This CDR3 contains 13 residues. V shed 11 bases and J shed 2 bases, with 15 bases lying between them. The CDR3 spells CAGSPTGNYGYTF. DNA for the CDR3: TGTGCCGGGAGCCCTACAGGGAACTATGGCTACACCTTC.

The V call is TRBV7-2, the J call TRBJ2-1; D ambiguous. This CDR3 spans 14 amino acids. The V end lost 0 bases, the J end lost 15 bases, and 18 bases lay between the germline ends. Looked up from germline, CDR1 is SGHTA and CDR2 is FQGNSA. CDR3 in amino acids: CASSLAGFVAPPFF. CDR3 DNA: TGTGCCAGCAGCTTAGCAGGCTTCGTAGCCCCGCCGTTCTTC.

The V and J genes are TRBV5-1 and TRBJ2-7; no firm D call. This CDR3 spans 14 amino acids. Trimming cost V 4 bases and J 3 bases, with 14 bases left between them. Per the germline V gene, CDR1 is SGHRS and CDR2 is YFSETQ. The CDR3 is CASSTVPGGYEQYF. The CDR3 DNA is TGCGCCAGCAGCACAGTTCCGGGCGGCTACGAGCAGTACTTC. Full variable domain (missing parts from reference TRBV5-1 and TRBJ2-7): KAGVTQTPRYLIKTRGQQVTLSCSPISGHRSVSWYQQTPGQGLQFLFEYFSETQRNKGNFPGRFSGRQFSNSRSEMNVSTLELGDSALYLCASSTVPGGYEQYFGPGTRLTVT.

The CDR3 sequence: CASSSRDSNQPQHF. DNA of the CDR3: TGTGCCAGTAGTAGCCGGGACTCCAATCAGCCCCAGCATTTT. The rearrangement uses TRBV19 and TRBJ1-5; TRBD1 might be the D (5 bases). The V and J ends lost 4 bases and 3 bases respectively, with 10 bases between them. Looked up from germline, CDR1 is LNHDA and CDR2 is SQIVND (reference sequence). The CDR3 length is 14 residues.

In DNA form, the CDR3 reads TGTGCCACCAGTAGCGGGGGAAGCTCCTACGAGCAGTACTTC. This sequence encodes CATSSGGSSYEQYF. The chain uses TRBV15 and TRBJ2-7; 9 bases line up with TRBD2. The germline CDR1 and CDR2 sequences are LNHNV and YYDKDF (reference sequence). The CDR3 is 14 amino acids. V shed 6 bases, J shed 0 bases, and the junction held 3 bases outside the gene matches.

V gene TRBV6-1 combines with J gene TRBJ2-5; 10 bases line up with TRBD1. Germline assignment: CDR1 MNHNS and CDR2 SASEGT. The CDR3 totals 14 residues. Losses at the gene ends were 4 bases for V and 4 bases for J; bases not matched to a gene: 3. The CDR3 coding sequence is TGTGCCAGCAGTGGGGGGGACAGGGGAGAGACCCAGTACTTC. As protein: CASSGGDRGETQYF.

The rearrangement uses TRBV19 and TRBJ1-2; the D is unclear. The CDR3 sequence is 15 residues long. Germline V gene lookup returns CDR1 LNHDA and CDR2 SQIVND (reference sequence). V lost 7 bases and J 6 bases, leaving 21 bases between the germline ends. The CDR3 reads CASKLLSRIRDGYTF. Here the CDR3 DNA reads TGTGCCAGTAAACTCTTATCGAGGATAAGGGATGGCTACACCTTC. Filled out from reference TRBV19 and TRBJ1-2, the complete variable domain reads DGGITQSPKYLFRKEGQNVTLSCEQNLNHDAMYWYRQDPGQGLRLIYYSQIVNDFQKGDIAEGYSVSREKKESFPLTVTSAQKNPTAFYLCASKLLSRIRDGYTFGSGTRLTVV.

The chain recombines TRBV7-3 with TRBJ2-2; no firm D call. Trimming shortened V by 5 bases and J by 7 bases, and 17 bases separated the two germline ends. CDR1 SGHTA and CDR2 FQGTGA come from the germline V gene. The CDR3 has 15 amino acids. The CDR3 reads CASSLSGGAGGELFF. Written as DNA, the CDR3 is TGTGCCAGCAGCCTCAGTGGCGGAGCCGGCGGGGAGCTGTTTTTT.

The V call is TRBV27, the J call TRBJ2-7, with TRBD2 matching over 11 bases. This CDR3 has 17 residues. V trimming: 6 bases; J trimming: 0 bases; junction bases outside the gene matches: 10. Germline V gene data show CDR1 as MNHEY and CDR2 as SMNVEV (reference sequence). CDR3 in DNA: TGTGCCAGCAGCCGACTAGCGGGATTGAGGAGCTCCTACGAGCAGTACTTC. Its translation is CASSRLAGLRSSYEQYF.

Comment on this clone: Other DNA sequences from this sample encode an identical CDR3 as well. The gene calls are TRBV28 and TRBJ1-5; TRBD1 matches 8 bases. CDR3 length: 14 residues. Germline values: CDR1 MDHEN, CDR2 SYDVKM. V was clipped by 8 bases and J by 5 bases; unmatched bases: 8. CDR3 in amino acids: CASSPDRGYQPQHF. Here the CDR3 DNA reads TGTGCCAGCTCCCCCGACAGGGGCTATCAGCCCCAGCATTTT.

The chain links TRBV19 to TRBJ2-1; 11 positions agree with TRBD1. V gave up 5 bases and J gave up 8 bases; unmatched junction bases: 14. From germline, CDR1 is LNHDA and CDR2 SQIVND (reference sequence). CDR3 length: 17 amino acids. CDR3 loop: CASSPREGTGGNYEQFF. DNA of the CDR3: TGTGCCAGTAGTCCTCGCGAGGGGACAGGGGGTAACTATGAGCAGTTCTTC.

J is TRBJ2-7 and V is TRBV7-9, with D maybe TRBD1 (6 bases). V was pared by 5 bases and J by 4 bases, with 21 bases between. The length of the CDR3 is 16 residues. In germline, CDR1 is SEHNR, CDR2 FQNEAQ (reference sequence). CDR3: CASSQDPQGSRYEQYF. The CDR3 nucleotides are TGTGCCAGCAGCCAAGATCCGCAGGGGAGTCGGTACGAGCAGTACTTC.

The chain is built from TRBV6-5 and TRBJ1-5; D is possibly TRBD1 (5 bases). Per the germline V gene, CDR1 is MNHEY and CDR2 is SVGAGI. Trimming shortened V by 4 bases and J by 6 bases, and 13 bases separated the two germline ends. CDR3 length equals 14 residues. In DNA, the CDR3 is TGTGCCAGCAGTTTCGGGGGTTTGGGTCAGCCCCAGCATTTT. Translating it yields CASSFGGLGQPQHF.

The V call is TRBV10-3, the J call TRBJ2-7, with 7 nucleotides matching TRBD1. V lost 8 bases, J lost 7 bases, and 14 bases stayed unmatched. Germline loops: CDR1 ENHRY, CDR2 SYGVKD. This CDR3 is built from 14 residues. CDR3 protein: CAISTRGQVNEQYF. Here the CDR3 DNA reads TGTGCCATCTCCACCCGAGGACAGGTGAATGAGCAGTACTTC.

The rearrangement uses TRBV28 and TRBJ1-2; 8 bases agree with TRBD1. This CDR3 has 15 amino acids. Losses at the gene ends were 5 bases for V and 7 bases for J; bases not matched to a gene: 12. Germline V gives CDR1 MDHEN, CDR2 SYDVKM. CDR3 in DNA: TGTGCCAGCAGTCCACCAGGGGGCCTTTATGGTGGCTACACCTTC. Encoded protein: CASSPPGGLYGGYTF.

The J gene is TRBJ1-2, the V gene TRBV28; a possible D gene is TRBD1 (6 bases). Germline lookup yields CDR1 MDHEN and CDR2 SYDVKM. This CDR3 comprises 12 residues. V lost 8 bases to trimming and J lost 5 bases, with 12 bases between them. The CDR3 DNA reads TGTGCCAGCGAGGGACAAACTTATGGCTACACCTTC. Protein sequence: CASEGQTYGYTF.

A word on this clone: Other DNA sequences of this sample code for an identical CDR3. This chain joins TRBV29-1 and TRBJ2-7, with 7 bases matching TRBD1. The CDR3 length is 12 residues. Trimming at V came to 6 bases and at J to 1 base, leaving 3 bases not matched to a gene. CDR1 is SQVTM, CDR2 ANQGSEA, per germline. CDR3 bases: TGCAGCGTCCGGACAGGATCCTACGAGCAGTACTTC. It yields the protein CSVRTGSYEQYF.

The sample holds a few counts of this clone. The rearrangement uses TRBV19 and TRBJ1-1; 11 nucleotides align to TRBD1. V dropped 1 base and J dropped 5; count of bases not matched to a gene: 3. CDR3 length: 15 amino acids. Germline CDR1 and CDR2: LNHDA and SQIVND (reference sequence). The CDR3 DNA follows: TGTGCCAGTAGTATAGGGCGGGACAGGGGGACTGAAGCTTTCTTT. As protein: CASSIGRDRGTEAFF.

The gene calls are TRBV11-2 and TRBJ2-1; tentatively, D is TRBD2 (6 bases). V lost 6 bases and J lost 8, with 20 bases in between. CDR1 is SGHAT, CDR2 FQNNGV, per germline. The CDR3 runs to 15 residues. The CDR3: CASSLGETSFYEQFF. The CDR3 DNA is TGTGCCAGCAGTCTAGGCGAGACTAGTTTCTATGAGCAGTTCTTC. Complete variable domain (other parts from reference TRBV11-2 and TRBJ2-1): EAGVAQSPRYKIIEKRQSVAFWCNPISGHATLYWYQQILGQGPKLLIQFQNNGVVDDSQLPKDRFSAERLKGVDSTLKIQPAKLEDSAVYLCASSLGETSFYEQFFGPGTRLTVL.

The J gene is TRBJ2-5, the V gene TRBV28; possibly TRBD1 for D (8 bases). The CDR3 runs 17 residues. V lost 6 bases to trimming and J lost 4 bases, with 24 bases between them. Looked up from germline, CDR1 is MDHEN and CDR2 is SYDVKM. CDR3 amino acids: CASSLNLGQGGGETQYF. For the CDR3, the DNA is TGTGCCAGCAGCCTAAATCTCGGACAGGGAGGGGGAGAGACCCAGTACTTC.

Concerning this clone: Other nucleotide sequences from this sample produce the same CDR3. J is TRBJ2-2 and V is TRBV9; D remains unclear. The CDR3 loop spans 12 amino acids. Germline assignment: CDR1 SGDLS and CDR2 YYNGEE. The V end lost 2 bases, the J end lost 5 bases, and 4 bases lay between the germline ends. CDR3 DNA: TGTGCCAGCAGCGTGGGGACCGGGGAGCTGTTTTTT. This translates into CASSVGTGELFF.

The chain uses TRBV5-4 and TRBJ2-7; 9 nucleotides agree with TRBD1. Trimming took 0 bases from V and 2 from J; bases not matched to a gene: 6. Germline V gives CDR1 SGHNT, CDR2 YYREEE (reference sequence). CDR3 length: 16 residues. The CDR3 spells CASSLARTGVPYEQYF. The CDR3 DNA is TGTGCCAGCAGCTTGGCCCGGACAGGGGTTCCCTACGAGCAGTACTTC.

This clone was seen once. The chain combines TRBV12-5 with TRBJ1-2; no clear D. CDR1 LGHNT and CDR2 FRNRAP come from the germline V gene. The CDR3 has 15 amino acids. Deletions cut 6 bases from V and 4 bases from J, with 18 bases between. The CDR3 DNA reads TGTGCTAGTGGCCCCGGACCCGGAGAGGCCTATGGCTACACCTTC. Residues: CASGPGPGEAYGYTF.

This chain uses TRBV28 with TRBJ1-6; 7 bases match TRBD1. With V trimmed by 5 bases and J by 4 bases, 2 bases remained unmatched. CDR3 length equals 14 residues. CDR1 is MDHEN and CDR2 is SYDVKM in the germline V gene. The CDR3 DNA follows: TGTGCCAGCAGTCCGACAGGGTATAATTCACCCCTCCACTTT. Encoded protein: CASSPTGYNSPLHF.

This chain uses TRBV6-1 with TRBJ2-5; D not resolved. The CDR3 has 13 amino acids. Trimming stripped 7 bases from V and 5 bases from J, with 14 bases between. Germline V gene lookup returns CDR1 MNHNS and CDR2 SASEGT. The CDR3 region is CASNRQNGETQYF. CDR3 coding DNA: TGTGCCAGCAACAGACAAAACGGGGAGACCCAGTACTTC.